One and the same sample provided the 17 T cell receptor beta chains below, sequenced in a study of CD8 T cells in ankylosing spondylitis (dated by TCRdb to 2016 to 2017). For these receptors, no antigen is known. Libraries were built with 5' RACE. Sequencing instrument: Illumina HiSeq 2500. TCRdb trimmed the raw reads at Q25, called clones with MiXCR and kept productive beta chains. Every CDR3 protein is listed once, alongside the most common genes and DNA of its rows. The table for this sample lists 500,000 to 550,000 distinct CDR3 sequences; about 12% of them were counted only once. The leading ten clones occupy about 6.5% of the sample. What the research found in general, with its limitations: Blood from ankylosing spondylitis patients appeared to be characterized by a TCR beta motif made up of 8 or 9 highly homologous amino acid variants.

Sequenced sample: blood, either unsorted or a sorted T cell fraction (not recorded which). These receptors came from a male donor with ankylosing spondylitis.

This clonotype occurred a few times. One junction end disagrees with the germline gene, perhaps due to a read error. This rearrangement joins TRBV5-1 to TRBJ2-7; TRBD2 might be the D (6 bases). In germline, CDR1 is SGHRS, CDR2 YFSETQ. The CDR3 contains 15 residues. CDR3 bases: TGCGCCAGCAGATTGGGGGGTGCACTCTCCTACGAGCAGTACTTC. Amino acid sequence: CASRLGGALSYEQYF.

Many counts were recorded for this clonotype. This chain connects TRBV12-3 or TRBV12-4 to TRBJ1-3; 7 bases map to TRBD1. CDR3 size: 17 residues. The trim removed 3 bases at V and 0 bases at J, leaving 8 bases unmatched. The CDR3 is CASSFLGQKNSGNTIYF. As DNA, the CDR3 is TGTGCCAGCAGTTTCTTGGGACAGAAAAACTCTGGAAACACCATATATTTT.

This clonotype was observed a handful of times. The V gene is TRBV15, the J gene TRBJ2-5; no clear D. Trimming shortened V by 0 bases and J by 7 bases, and 12 bases separated the two germline ends. This CDR3 has 14 residues. Germline V gene data show CDR1 as LNHNV and CDR2 as YYDKDF (reference sequence). The CDR3: CATSRDSRKGTQYF. CDR3 nucleotide sequence: TGTGCCACCAGCAGAGATTCCCGAAAGGGGACCCAGTACTTC.

The chain links TRBV20-1 to TRBJ2-3; 8 bases align to TRBD2. This CDR3 is built from 14 residues. Germline lookup yields CDR1 DFQATT and CDR2 SNEGSKA (reference sequence). The trim removed 6 bases at V and 2 bases at J, leaving 7 bases unmatched. The CDR3 loop reads CSARTSPNTDTQYF. In DNA form, the CDR3 reads TGCAGTGCACGGACTAGCCCAAACACAGATACGCAGTATTTT.

This clonotype was detected only a few times. The J gene is TRBJ2-2, the V gene TRBV24-1; 8 bases agree with TRBD1. Germline CDR1 reads KGHDR; CDR2 reads SFDVKD. J was trimmed by 3 bases and V by 2 bases; bases with no gene match: 7. This CDR3 has 17 residues. The CDR3 loop reads CATSDSGQGRYTGELFF. The CDR3 bases are TGTGCCACCAGTGATTCCGGACAGGGACGGTACACCGGGGAGCTGTTTTTT.

The gene calls are TRBV5-1 and TRBJ2-7, with 7 bases matching TRBD2. Germline values: CDR1 SGHRS, CDR2 YFSETQ. V lost 4 bases, J lost 2 bases, and 6 bases stayed unmatched. The CDR3 has 14 amino acids. The CDR3 reads CASSIRGTTYEQYF. CDR3 DNA: TGCGCCAGCAGCATACGGGGGACTACCTACGAGCAGTACTTC. Based on the CDR3 plus reference TRBV5-1 and TRBJ2-7, the full variable domain is KAGVTQTPRYLIKTRGQQVTLSCSPISGHRSVSWYQQTPGQGLQFLFEYFSETQRNKGNFPGRFSGRQFSNSRSEMNVSTLELGDSALYLCASSIRGTTYEQYFGPGTRLTVT.

This clonotype appeared many times. The V and J genes are TRBV3-1 and TRBJ2-1; no clear D. Trimming left V 6 bases short and J 7 bases short, with 13 bases between. Germline CDR1 is LGHDT and CDR2 is YNNKEL (reference sequence). The CDR3 contains 13 residues. The DNA for the CDR3 is TGTGCCAGCAGGGCCCCCTATGGTAATGAGCAGTTCTTC. Translating it yields CASRAPYGNEQFF.

This chain connects TRBV5-5 to TRBJ2-7; 8 bases line up with TRBD1. The CDR3 contains 14 residues. With 0 bases clipped from V and 7 bases from J, the junction kept 6 bases outside the gene matches. Germline V gene data show CDR1 as SGHKS and CDR2 as YYEKEE (reference sequence). In nucleotides, the CDR3 is TGTGCCAGCAGCTTGGGGCAGGGGGCGTTTGAGCAGTACTTC. Amino acids: CASSLGQGAFEQYF.

The chain couples TRBV29-1 to TRBJ2-1; 9 nucleotides match TRBD2. The CDR3 covers 12 residues. Looked up from germline, CDR1 is SQVTM and CDR2 is ANQGSEA. V shed 2 bases and J 16 bases; nucleotides not matched to a gene: 9. CDR3 sequence reads: CSVESSSGVVFF. The CDR3 DNA is TGCAGCGTTGAATCCTCTAGCGGGGTGGTCTTCTTC.

The rearrangement joins TRBV12-3 or TRBV12-4 to TRBJ2-5, with D uncertain. This CDR3 contains 13 residues. Trimming left V 5 bases short and J 4 bases short, with 11 bases between. CDR3 residues: CASSRARTETQYF. The CDR3 bases are TGTGCCAGCAGTAGGGCTAGGACAGAGACCCAGTACTTC.

This clonotype has a handful of counts. The chain links TRBV12-5 to TRBJ1-5; TRBD1 might be the D (5 bases). Trimming shortened V by 9 bases and J by 2 bases, and 17 bases separated the two germline ends. The CDR3 sequence is 15 residues long. Germline V gene sequence: CDR1 LGHNT, CDR2 FRNRAP. CDR3 sequence reads: CASGTAGGGNQPQHF. CDR3 bases: TGTGCTAGCGGCACAGCGGGGGGGGGCAATCAGCCCCAGCATTTT.

This clonotype was observed a few times. The chain couples TRBV3-1 to TRBJ1-4; TRBD1 might be the D (6 bases). In germline, CDR1 is LGHDT, CDR2 YNNKEL (reference sequence). Deletions cut 5 bases from V and 11 bases from J, with 15 bases between. This CDR3 contains 13 residues. In DNA, the CDR3 is TGTGCCAGCAGCTTTCCCGGGACACCGAAACTGTTTTTT. Protein: CASSFPGTPKLFF.

This clonotype was recorded many times. The chain employs TRBV5-1 and TRBJ2-1; D remains ambiguous. This CDR3 has 16 residues. Germline CDR1 and CDR2: SGHRS and YFSETQ. Trimming removed 0 bases at V and 0 bases at J, with 10 bases between. The CDR3 DNA is TGCGCCAGCAGCTTGGCCTCCCCGAGCTCCTACAATGAGCAGTTCTTC. Translating gives CASSLASPSSYNEQFF.

This clonotype was seen a handful of times. J is TRBJ2-3 and V is TRBV20-1; 9 bases match TRBD2. The CDR3 loop spans 15 amino acids. With V trimmed by 4 bases and J by 2 bases, 7 bases remained unmatched. The V gene's germline CDR1 is DFQATT and CDR2 SNEGSKA (reference sequence). The CDR3 sequence is CSATSLAGNTDTQYF. The CDR3, as DNA: TGCAGTGCTACCTCACTAGCGGGTAACACAGATACGCAGTATTTT.

This clonotype was seen many times. The V and J genes are TRBV5-6 and TRBJ2-1; tentatively, D is TRBD1 (5 bases). The CDR3 contains 13 residues. Trimming stripped 4 bases from V and 8 bases from J, with 13 bases between. Germline lookup yields CDR1 SGHDT and CDR2 YYEEEE. CDR3: CASSKTVRDEQFF. The CDR3 bases are TGTGCCAGCAGCAAGACAGTTAGGGATGAGCAGTTCTTC.

The chain recombines TRBV18 with TRBJ2-2, with D perhaps TRBD1 (6 bases). The CDR3 has 14 residues. CDR1 and CDR2 (germline): KGHSH, LQKENI. Trimming removed 0 bases at V and 6 bases at J, with 8 bases between. CDR3 DNA sequence: TGTGCCAGCTCACCACCTCAGGGGCCCGGGGAGCTGTTTTTT. Protein sequence: CASSPPQGPGELFF.

J is TRBJ2-6 and V is TRBV27, with TRBD1 matching 7 bases. CDR1 is MNHEY and CDR2 is SMNVEV in the germline V gene (reference sequence). The J segment lost 6 bases and the V segment lost 5 bases, leaving 10 bases of the junction unmatched. The CDR3 covers 16 residues. CDR3 in amino acids: CASSPTGWESANVLTF. CDR3 DNA: TGTGCCAGCAGTCCGACAGGGTGGGAGTCGGCCAACGTCCTGACTTTC.